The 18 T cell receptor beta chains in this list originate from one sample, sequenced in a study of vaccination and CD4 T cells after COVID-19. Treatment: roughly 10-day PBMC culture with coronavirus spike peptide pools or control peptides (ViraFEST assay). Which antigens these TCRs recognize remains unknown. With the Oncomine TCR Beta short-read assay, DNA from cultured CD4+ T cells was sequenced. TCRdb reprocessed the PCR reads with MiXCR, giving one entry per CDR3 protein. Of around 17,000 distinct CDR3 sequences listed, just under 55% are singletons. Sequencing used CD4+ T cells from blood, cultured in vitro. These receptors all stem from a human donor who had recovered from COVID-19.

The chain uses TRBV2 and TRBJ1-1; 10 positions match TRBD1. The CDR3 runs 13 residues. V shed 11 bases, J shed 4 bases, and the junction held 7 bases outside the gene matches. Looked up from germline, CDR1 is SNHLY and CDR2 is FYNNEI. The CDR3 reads CAGTGTGATEAFF. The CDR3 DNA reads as TGTGCCGGCACCGGGACAGGGGCCACTGAAGCTTTCTTT.

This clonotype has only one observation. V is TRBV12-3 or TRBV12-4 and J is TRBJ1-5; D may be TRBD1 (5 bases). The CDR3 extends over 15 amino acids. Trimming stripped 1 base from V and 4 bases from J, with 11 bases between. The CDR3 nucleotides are TGTGCCAGCAGTTTAGAAGGGGTAGGTAATCAGCCCCAGCATTTT. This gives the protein CASSLEGVGNQPQHF.

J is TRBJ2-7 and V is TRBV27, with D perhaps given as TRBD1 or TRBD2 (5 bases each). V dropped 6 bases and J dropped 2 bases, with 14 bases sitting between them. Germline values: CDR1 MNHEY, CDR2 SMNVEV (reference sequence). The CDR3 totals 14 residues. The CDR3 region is CASRTGTGTYEQYF. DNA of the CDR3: TGTGCCAGCAGAACCGGGACGGGGACCTACGAGCAGTACTTC.

The CDR3 sequence is CASSGGRYQETQYF. The CDR3, as DNA: TGTGCCAGCAGTGGCGGTCGGTACCAAGAGACCCAGTACTTC. The chain carries TRBV6-1 and TRBJ2-5; the D is unclear. Germline V gene sequence: CDR1 MNHNS, CDR2 SASEGT. Trimming shortened V by 4 bases and J by 0 bases, and 9 bases separated the two germline ends. The CDR3 is 14 amino acids.

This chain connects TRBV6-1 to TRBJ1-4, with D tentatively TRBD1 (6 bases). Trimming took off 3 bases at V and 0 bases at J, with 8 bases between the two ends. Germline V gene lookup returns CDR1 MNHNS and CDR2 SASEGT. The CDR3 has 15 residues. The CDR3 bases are TGTGCCAGCAGTGATCGGACAGCAACTAATGAAAAACTGTTTTTT. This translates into CASSDRTATNEKLFF.

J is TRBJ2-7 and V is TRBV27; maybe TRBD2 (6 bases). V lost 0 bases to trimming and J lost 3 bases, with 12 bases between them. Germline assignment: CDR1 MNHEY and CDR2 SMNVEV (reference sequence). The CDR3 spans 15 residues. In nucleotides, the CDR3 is TGTGCCAGCAGTTTATCGGTAGCGGTCCGCTACGAGCAGTACTTC. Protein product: CASSLSVAVRYEQYF.

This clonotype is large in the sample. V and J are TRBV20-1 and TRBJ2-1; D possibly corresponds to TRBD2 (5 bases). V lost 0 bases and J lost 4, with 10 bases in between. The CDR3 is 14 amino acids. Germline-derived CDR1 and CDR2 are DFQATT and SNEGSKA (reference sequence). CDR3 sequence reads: CSAREGSTYNEQFF. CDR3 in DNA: TGCAGTGCTAGAGAGGGGAGTACGTACAATGAGCAGTTCTTC.

This CDR3 reads CASSYDLAVYYGYTF. In DNA, the CDR3 is TGCGCCAGCAGCTATGACCTGGCAGTCTACTATGGCTACACCTTC. The rearrangement uses TRBV5-1 and TRBJ1-2; no clear D gene. CDR1 and CDR2 from the germline V gene are SGHRS and YFSETQ. Trimming pared 3 bases from V and 3 bases from J, leaving 15 bases between. This CDR3 comprises 15 residues.

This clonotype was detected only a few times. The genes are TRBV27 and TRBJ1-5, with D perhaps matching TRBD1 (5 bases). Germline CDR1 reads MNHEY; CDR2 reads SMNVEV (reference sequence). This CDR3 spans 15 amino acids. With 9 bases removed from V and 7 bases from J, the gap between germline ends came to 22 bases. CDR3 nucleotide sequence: TGTGCCAGTAAAACTCTGACAGTAAGCAGCCAGCCCCAGCATTTT. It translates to CASKTLTVSSQPQHF.

Here the CDR3 DNA reads TGTGCCAGCATCTTCTCTGGGGCCAACGTCCTGACTTTC. Its translation is CASIFSGANVLTF. The chain uses TRBV11-3 and TRBJ2-6, with D hard to call. CDR1 SGHNT and CDR2 YENEEA come from the germline V gene. The CDR3 spans 13 residues. Trimming removed 7 bases at V and 0 bases at J, with 4 bases between.

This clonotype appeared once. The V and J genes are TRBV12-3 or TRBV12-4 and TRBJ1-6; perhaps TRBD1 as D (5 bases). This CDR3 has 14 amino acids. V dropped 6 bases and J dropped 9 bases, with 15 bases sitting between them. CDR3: CASRPKGYGSPLHF. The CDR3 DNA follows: TGTGCCAGCAGGCCCAAGGGGTACGGTTCACCCCTCCACTTT.

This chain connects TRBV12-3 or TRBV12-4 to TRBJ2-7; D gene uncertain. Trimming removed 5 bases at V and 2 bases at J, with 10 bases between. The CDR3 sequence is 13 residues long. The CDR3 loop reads CASSRTVTYEQYF. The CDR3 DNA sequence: TGTGCCAGCAGTCGAACCGTAACCTACGAGCAGTACTTC.

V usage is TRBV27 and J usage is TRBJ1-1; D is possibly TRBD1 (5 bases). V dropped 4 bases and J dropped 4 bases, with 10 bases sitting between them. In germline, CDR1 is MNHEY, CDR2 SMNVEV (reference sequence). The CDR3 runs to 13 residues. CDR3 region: CASSWDLGTEAFF. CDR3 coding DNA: TGTGCCAGCAGTTGGGACCTTGGCACTGAAGCTTTCTTT.

The CDR3, as DNA: TGTGCCAGCAGCCGGGGGGAGCACACAGATACGCAGTATTTT. This translates into CASSRGEHTDTQYF. The chain combines TRBV7-3 with TRBJ2-3; 7 bases match TRBD2. J was trimmed by 2 bases and V by 5 bases; bases with no gene match: 4. The germline V gene has CDR1 SGHTA and CDR2 FQGTGA. The CDR3 spans 14 residues.

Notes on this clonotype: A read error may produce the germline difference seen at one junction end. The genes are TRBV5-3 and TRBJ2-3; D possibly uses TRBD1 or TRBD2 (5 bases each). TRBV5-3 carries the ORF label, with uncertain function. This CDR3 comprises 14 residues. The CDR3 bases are TGTGCCAGCAGCTTGGACTGGGGGACAGATACGCAGTATTTT. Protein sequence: CASSLDWGTDTQYF.

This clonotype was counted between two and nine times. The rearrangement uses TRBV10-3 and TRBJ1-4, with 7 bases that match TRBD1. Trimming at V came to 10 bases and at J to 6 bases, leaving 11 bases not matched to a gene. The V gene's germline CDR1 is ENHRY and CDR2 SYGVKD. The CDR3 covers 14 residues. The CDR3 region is CATRPGQTDEKLFF. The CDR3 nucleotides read TGTGCCACGAGGCCGGGACAGACCGATGAAAAACTGTTTTTT.

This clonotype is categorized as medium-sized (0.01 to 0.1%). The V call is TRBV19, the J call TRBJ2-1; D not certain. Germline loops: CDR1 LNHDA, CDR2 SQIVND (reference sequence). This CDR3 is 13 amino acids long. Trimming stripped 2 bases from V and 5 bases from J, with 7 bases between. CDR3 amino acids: CASSIQAHNEQFF. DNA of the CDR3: TGTGCCAGTAGTATACAGGCCCACAATGAGCAGTTCTTC.

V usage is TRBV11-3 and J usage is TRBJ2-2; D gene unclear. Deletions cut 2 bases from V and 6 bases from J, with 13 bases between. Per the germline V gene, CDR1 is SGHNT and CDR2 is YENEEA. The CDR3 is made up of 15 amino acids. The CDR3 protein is CASSLSGPASGELFF. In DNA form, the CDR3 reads TGTGCCAGCAGCTTATCAGGACCGGCATCCGGGGAGCTGTTTTTT.